This T cell receptor (beta chain) is drawn from a study of blood T cell repertoires in COVID-19. Method: immunoSEQ multiplex PCR; TCRdb's copy keeps in-frame clones and lacks some. There are 70,000 or so clones in the sample; over 80% occur only once, and roughly 20% lies in the top ten. Trimming cost V 2 bases and J 7 bases, with 12 bases left between them. Germline assignment: CDR1 MNHNS and CDR2 SASEGT. CDR3 length: 13 amino acids. The clonotype originates from a human donor in a cohort sampled during active COVID-19. The gene calls are TRBV6-1 and TRBJ2-7, with D maybe TRBD1 (5 bases). The sequencing input was peripheral blood. The CDR3: CASSESSRTEQYF. The CDR3 bases are TGTGCCAGCAGTGAAAGTAGCAGGACAGAGCAGTACTTC.